The rows below give T cell receptor beta chains drawn from one sample of a study of regulatory T cells in long-lasting Graves disease. TCRdb re-called the multiplex PCR reads through MiXCR, storing one row per CDR3 protein. The sample shows 350,000 to 400,000 distinct CDR3 sequences, around 16% of them seen only once. Sequenced material: peripheral blood mononuclear cells (PBMCs), taken at new diagnosis, from a patient treated with antithyroid drugs. These receptor sequences come from a female donor with Graves disease. Each CDR3 is given with its conserved first and last residue. Fields, in order: J gene, V gene, D gene, clone size, CDR3 protein, CDR3 DNA. D genes are given only for firm matches. Not all rows give a size; the values are once, few, many and, for expanded clones, a class.

TRBJ2-7	TRBV6-1	TRBD1	few	CASSPIPGGQGAIEQYF	TGTGCCAGCAGTCCTATCCCTGGAGGACAGGGGGCAATCGAGCAGTACTTC
TRBJ2-1	TRBV2	TRBD1	NA	CASSTTGGTYNEQFF	TGTGCCAGCAGTACGACAGGGGGAACCTACAATGAGCAGTTCTTC
TRBJ2-3	TRBV20-1	TRBD2	NA	CSATGTSGSATDTQYF	TGCAGTGCCACCGGGACTAGCGGGAGTGCAACAGATACGCAGTATTTT
TRBJ2-3	TRBV3-1	NA	many	CASSQGEKDTQYF	TGTGCCAGCAGCCAAGGAGAGAAAGATACGCAGTATTTT
TRBJ2-2	TRBV5-1	NA	many	CARGRQPQARPGWTGELFF	TGCGCCAGAGGGAGACAACCACAAGCCAGGCCAGGTTGGACCGGGGAGCTGTTTTTT
TRBJ1-1	TRBV2	NA	many	CARMRRTIEAFF	TGTGCCCGTATGAGACGAACGATTGAAGCTTTCTTT
TRBJ1-2	TRBV14	NA	many	CASSQGPLGRPLGYTF	TGTGCCAGCAGCCAAGGCCCCCTCGGCAGGCCCCTTGGCTACACCTTC
TRBJ2-7	TRBV7-3	TRBD2	many	CASPPAGTSGKSSYEQYF	TGTGCCAGCCCCCCCGCCGGGACTAGCGGGAAGAGCTCCTACGAGCAGTACTTC
TRBJ2-7	TRBV2	NA	NA	CASSEGGTSSYEQYF	TGTGCCAGCAGTGAAGGTGGGACCAGCTCCTACGAGCAGTACTTC
TRBJ2-7	TRBV7-6	TRBD1	NA	CASSARQGSYEQYF	TGTGCCAGCAGCGCCCGACAGGGCTCCTACGAGCAGTACTTC
TRBJ2-7	TRBV7-9	TRBD1	NA	CASRKRQGPDYEQYF	TGTGCCAGCAGGAAACGACAGGGCCCGGACTACGAGCAGTACTTC
TRBJ1-1	TRBV7-2	NA	many	CASSIYDRMNTEAFF	TGTGCCAGCAGCATATACGACAGGATGAACACTGAAGCTTTCTTT
TRBJ1-1	TRBV20-1	TRBD1	many	CSARGQKNTEAFF	TGCAGTGCAAGGGGACAGAAGAACACTGAAGCTTTCTTT
TRBJ1-2	TRBV20-1	NA	few	CSGTDDYGYTF	TGCAGTGGGACAGACGACTATGGCTACACCTTC
TRBJ1-1	TRBV5-5	NA	many	CASSLNLGAYTEAFF	TGTGCCAGCAGCTTGAATTTAGGGGCATACACTGAAGCTTTCTTT
TRBJ2-7	TRBV6-5	NA	few	CASSYSPSGDRNEQYF	TGTGCCAGCAGTTACTCACCTAGCGGGGACAGGAACGAGCAGTACTTC
TRBJ2-3	TRBV7-3	TRBD2	many	CASSRRVAGADTQYF	TGTGCCAGCAGCCGACGCGTAGCGGGCGCAGATACGCAGTATTTT
TRBJ1-1	TRBV19	TRBD1	NA	CASSIPGQIEAFF	TGTGCCAGTAGTATCCCGGGACAGATTGAAGCTTTCTTT
TRBJ2-7	TRBV2	NA	NA	CASSGGTGSTYEQYF	TGTGCCAGCAGTGGAGGGACGGGTAGCACCTACGAGCAGTACTTC
TRBJ2-5	TRBV4-1	TRBD1	NA	CASSHPTGGEETQYF	TGCGCCAGCAGCCACCCGACAGGGGGAGAAGAGACCCAGTACTTC
TRBJ1-6	TRBV7-6	NA	many	CASSLAPSRGISPLHF	TGTGCCAGCAGCTTAGCACCCTCGCGGGGGATTTCACCCCTCCACTTT
TRBJ2-3	TRBV29-1	TRBD2	NA	CSVEVAGGSTDTQYF	TGCAGCGTTGAGGTAGCGGGGGGGAGCACAGATACGCAGTATTTT
TRBJ1-5	TRBV28	NA	many	CASSFEILTNQPQHF	TGTGCCAGCAGTTTTGAGATCCTTACTAATCAGCCCCAGCATTTT
TRBJ1-5	TRBV4-1	NA	NA	CTSSQEGNQPQHF	TGCACCAGCAGCCAAGAAGGGAATCAGCCCCAGCATTTT
TRBJ2-1	TRBV28	NA	many	CASNSFSYNEQFF	TGTGCCAGCAACAGCTTCTCCTACAATGAGCAGTTCTTC
TRBJ2-3	TRBV7-8	TRBD2	few	CASSPRGASGLASTDTQYF	TGTGCCAGCAGCCCACGTGGGGCTAGCGGGTTAGCTAGCACAGATACGCAGTATTTT
TRBJ2-7	TRBV15	TRBD2	few	CATSRGGTSGRADYEQYF	TGTGCCACCAGCAGAGGCGGGACTAGCGGGAGGGCCGACTACGAGCAGTACTTC
TRBJ2-5	TRBV2	NA	many	CASSQRLTQYF	TGTGCCAGCAGCCAGCGGTTGACCCAGTACTTC
TRBJ1-5	TRBV6-2/TRBV6-3	TRBD1	many	CASSRRPTGGFYQPQHF	TGTGCCAGCAGTCGGAGACCGACAGGGGGCTTTTATCAGCCCCAGCATTTT
TRBJ1-1	TRBV3-1	NA	many	CASSRTDSNTEAFF	TGTGCCAGCAGCCGAACGGACAGTAACACTGAAGCTTTCTTT
TRBJ2-5	TRBV3-1	TRBD2	many	CASSQDSRGGQETQYF	TGTGCCAGCAGCCAAGATTCGCGGGGGGGCCAAGAGACCCAGTACTTC
TRBJ1-2	TRBV6-1	NA	many	CASSSDGVRGYTF	TGTGCCAGCAGCTCAGATGGGGTGAGAGGCTACACCTTC
TRBJ2-7	TRBV28	NA	many	CASNQGSGYEQYF	TGTGCCAGCAACCAAGGTAGTGGCTACGAGCAGTACTTC
TRBJ2-7	TRBV9	NA	many	CASSRGASGIYEQYF	TGTGCCAGCAGCCGTGGAGCCAGCGGCATCTACGAGCAGTACTTC
TRBJ2-5	TRBV2	NA	many	CASSDFAIQETQYF	TGTGCCAGCAGTGACTTTGCGATCCAAGAGACCCAGTACTTC
TRBJ1-6	TRBV20-1	TRBD1	many	CSARATGEVSPLHF	TGCAGTGCTAGAGCGACAGGGGAGGTTTCACCCCTCCACTTT
TRBJ2-3	TRBV20-1	TRBD2	many	CSARLRGLAGTDTQYF	TGCAGTGCTAGATTACGAGGACTAGCGGGGACAGATACGCAGTATTTT
TRBJ2-1	TRBV2	NA	NA	CASSDVVSLGFF	TGTGCCAGCAGTGATGTGGTAAGCCTCGGGTTCTTC
TRBJ1-5	TRBV28	NA	many	CASSPPGGVGNQPQHF	TGTGCCAGCAGTCCCCCGGGGGGGGTTGGGAATCAGCCCCAGCATTTT
TRBJ2-2	TRBV3-1	NA	many	CASSQGLIGELFF	TGTGCCAGCAGCCAAGGACTAATAGGGGAGCTGTTTTTT
TRBJ2-2	TRBV18	NA	few	CASSPLESTGELFF	TGTGCCAGCTCACCCCTTGAATCCACCGGGGAGCTGTTTTTT
TRBJ1-2	TRBV4-2	TRBD1	many	CASSQAYRGNYGYTF	TGTGCCAGCAGCCAAGCCTACAGGGGGAACTATGGCTACACCTTC
TRBJ1-1	TRBV5-1	NA	many	CASSLDWLNTEAFF	TGCGCCAGCAGCTTGGATTGGTTGAACACTGAAGCTTTCTTT
TRBJ2-7	TRBV18	NA	few	CASSPRIGDEQYF	TGTGCCAGCTCACCACGAATAGGAGACGAGCAGTACTTC
TRBJ2-5	TRBV7-2	NA	many	CASSLQPGAIQETQYF	TGTGCCAGCAGCTTGCAGCCGGGGGCGATTCAAGAGACCCAGTACTTC
TRBJ2-3	TRBV5-1	TRBD2	many	CASSPGGGLVTDTQYF	TGCGCCAGCAGCCCCGGGGGGGGGCTCGTCACAGATACGCAGTATTTT